This T cell receptor beta chain was identified in a study of blood T cell repertoires in COVID-19. Study at large: Acute-phase and convalescent COVID-19 samples originated in the United States, Italy and Spain. Nucleic acid was either cDNA or gDNA, and it came from T cells, B-cell-depleted T cells, or PBMCs.

Per the study methods: Amplification from reference gene primers served as the basis for estimated nucleated cell counts. This table comes from immunoSEQ multiplex PCR, and its TCRdb copy is limited to in-frame clones, with some not included. V and J calls plus clone size are reproduced from that table; the DNA served to infer D and trimming. Of about 76,000 clones in the sample, about 80% are singletons; the top ten hold more than 10%. CDR1 SGHDT and CDR2 YYEEEE come from the germline V gene. This CDR3 is 13 amino acids long. V lost 4 bases to trimming and J lost 9 bases, with 17 bases between them.

The sequenced material came from peripheral blood. This receptor was identified in a human donor in a cohort sampled during active COVID-19. The genes are TRBV5-6 and TRBJ2-7; D ambiguous. CDR3 coding DNA: TGTGCCAGCAGCCTCCGCTCGAGAAGTAGGCAGTACTTC. Translated, it gives CASSLRSRSRQYF.